This TCR beta chain was retrieved from a study of blood T cells in healthy people across ages. The CDR3 runs to 16 residues. V lost 6 bases and J lost 0, with 15 bases in between. Germline values: CDR1 SNHLY, CDR2 FYNNEI. Through a sample-barcoded 5' primer and a J-beta primer mix, a second PCR was run for roughly 6 to 12 cycles. Each CDR3 protein gets one entry after TCRdb re-called the 5' RACE reads with MiXCR. Among 1,500,000 or so distinct CDR3 sequences, 42% were seen once, and the ten largest hold under 5%. The sequenced sample was blood. This sequence was found in a woman aged 18-29 years in good health. The V and J genes are TRBV2 and TRBJ1-3; maybe TRBD1 (5 bases). CDR3 sequence (DNA): TGTGCCAGCAGCCACGGTGGGGCGAGCTCTGGAAACACCATATATTTT. This gives the protein CASSHGGASSGNTIYF.